The 25 T cell receptor beta chains in this list originate from one sample, sequenced in a study of blood T cell repertoires in COVID-19 (dated by TCRdb to the early 2020s). Library creation used the immunoSEQ multiplex PCR assay. TCRdb's version of the immuneACCESS table is confined to in-frame rearrangements and falls short of the full clone set. An unresolved V gene accounts for under half of the shortfall where checked; the remainder is of unknown origin. The sample yields over 100,000 clones; approximately 89% were counted once. Of the sample, approximately 10% falls within the top ten clones. The sequenced material came from peripheral blood. The receptor set was obtained from a man between 50 and 59 years old with acute or convalescent COVID-19.

Concerning this clone itself: Germline is not matched at one junction end, which may reflect a read error. The chain has TRBV7-7 and TRBJ2-6; D possibly corresponds to TRBD2 (7 bases). The V gene's germline CDR1 is SSHAT and CDR2 FNYEAQ (reference sequence). The CDR3 totals 17 residues. CDR3 sequence reads: CASSSQSGGPGANVLTF. CDR3 bases: TGTGCTAGCAGCTCGCAGTCGGGGGGCCCTGGGGCCAACGTCCTGACTTTC.

This chain links TRBV28 with TRBJ2-7; D gene uncertain. V lost 3 bases, J lost 2 bases, and 11 bases lay in between. Germline V CDR1 and CDR2: MDHEN, SYDVKM. The CDR3 covers 14 residues. CDR3 sequence reads: CASSFIGPTYEQYF. CDR3 bases: TGTGCCAGCAGTTTTATTGGGCCGACCTACGAGCAGTACTTC.

The V gene is TRBV12-3 or TRBV12-4, the J gene TRBJ2-7, with D maybe TRBD1 (5 bases). The CDR3 loop spans 13 amino acids. V lost 4 bases, J lost 6 bases, and 13 bases lay in between. The CDR3: CASSSGLWGEQYF. CDR3 coding DNA: TGTGCCAGCAGTTCAGGGCTTTGGGGCGAGCAGTACTTC.

Comment on this clone: The sample has other DNA sequences that encode this CDR3 too. The genes are TRBV5-4 and TRBJ2-1; a weak D match, TRBD1 (5 bases). Germline CDR1 is SGHNT and CDR2 is YYREEE (reference sequence). The CDR3 has 15 residues. V lost 0 bases to trimming and J lost 0 bases, with 7 bases between them. For the CDR3, the DNA is TGTGCCAGCAGCTTGGGGCAGGGCTCCTACAATGAGCAGTTCTTC. Translation gives CASSLGQGSYNEQFF.

This clone was seen more than once but under ten times. This chain joins TRBV18 and TRBJ2-2; D possibly corresponds to TRBD1 (6 bases). This CDR3 contains 17 residues. V lost 3 bases and J 3 bases, leaving 17 bases between the germline ends. Germline values: CDR1 KGHSH, CDR2 LQKENI. The CDR3 region is CASSPLTGTTYTGELFF. For the CDR3, the DNA is TGTGCCAGCTCACCGCTTACCGGGACAACATACACCGGGGAGCTGTTTTTT.

DNA of the CDR3: TGTGCCAGTAGTATAAATGCACAGACCGAGCAGTACTTC. It encodes CASSINAQTEQYF. This chain links TRBV19 with TRBJ2-7; D is unclear. The CDR3 runs to 13 residues. Germline V gene data show CDR1 as LNHDA and CDR2 as SQIVND (reference sequence). V was clipped by 2 bases and J by 6 bases, with 11 bases between them.

CDR3 DNA: TGTGCCAGCAGTGTGGCGGGTCGCACAGATACGCAGTATTTT. The encoded protein is CASSVAGRTDTQYF. The chain carries TRBV2 and TRBJ2-3; tentative D call: TRBD2 (5 bases). The CDR3 is made up of 14 amino acids. V was trimmed by 4 bases and J by 1 base, leaving 9 bases between them. Germline V gene lookup returns CDR1 SNHLY and CDR2 FYNNEI.

This clone was counted a single time. This rearrangement joins TRBV2 to TRBJ2-7, with a tentative D call TRBD1 (6 bases). The V end lost 8 bases, the J end lost 7 bases, and 18 bases lay between the germline ends. The CDR3 sequence is 13 residues long. The germline CDR1 and CDR2 sequences are SNHLY and FYNNEI. The CDR3 region is CASHSQGWNEQYF. The CDR3 DNA reads TGTGCCAGCCACTCTCAGGGGTGGAATGAGCAGTACTTC.

The chain joins TRBV2 to TRBJ1-4; D possibly corresponds to TRBD1 (6 bases). Germline CDR1 is SNHLY and CDR2 is FYNNEI. Trimming removed 4 bases from V and 5 bases from J, with 8 bases in between. There are 13 residues in the CDR3. The CDR3 nucleotides read TGTGCCAGCAGTGGGCAGGGGAATGAAAAACTGTTTTTT. Translation gives CASSGQGNEKLFF.

This clone was found once. This rearrangement joins TRBV6-6 to TRBJ1-2; D might be TRBD1 (5 bases). Germline loops: CDR1 MNHNY, CDR2 SVGAGI (reference sequence). CDR3 size: 12 residues. Trimming removed 6 bases from V and 8 bases from J, with 13 bases in between. The CDR3 bases are TGTGCCAGCAGCCAAGGGGAAAGCGGCTACACCTTC. Translated: CASSQGESGYTF.

The CDR3 DNA reads TGTGCCAGCAGCAACGGGGGGGGCGAGCAGTACTTC. This sequence encodes CASSNGGGEQYF. The rearrangement links TRBV11-1 to TRBJ2-7; 8 positions agree with TRBD2. Germline CDR1 reads SGHAT; CDR2 reads FQDESV (reference sequence). This CDR3 is built from 12 residues. V lost 5 bases, J lost 6 bases, and 3 bases stayed unmatched.

The gene calls are TRBV6-6 and TRBJ1-2; D remains ambiguous. V was trimmed by 0 bases and J by 6 bases, leaving 5 bases between them. The CDR3 consists of 12 residues. Germline V lookup: CDR1 MNHNY, CDR2 SVGAGI (reference sequence). This chain's CDR3 is CASSYSPDGYTF. The CDR3 DNA sequence: TGTGCCAGCAGTTACTCTCCGGATGGCTACACCTTC.

This clone was observed a single time. This chain connects TRBV7-9 to TRBJ2-5, with TRBD2 identical over 11 bases. The trim removed 3 bases at V and 10 bases at J, leaving 16 bases unmatched. The CDR3 contains 17 residues. Germline V CDR1 and CDR2: SEHNR, FQNEAQ (reference sequence). This CDR3 is CASSLATSGASRSGQYF. CDR3 nucleotide sequence: TGTGCCAGCAGCTTGGCGACTAGCGGGGCCTCCAGGAGCGGCCAGTACTTC.

The V gene is TRBV5-1, the J gene TRBJ2-3; 10 bases are a match to TRBD2. The germline V gene has CDR1 SGHRS and CDR2 YFSETQ. The CDR3 runs to 16 residues. V was clipped by 3 bases and J by 0 bases; unmatched bases: 4. The CDR3 DNA sequence: TGCGCCAGCAGCTATAGCGGGGGGCTTAGCACAGATACGCAGTATTTT. This gives the protein CASSYSGGLSTDTQYF.

This chain uses TRBV3-1 (or the pseudogene TRBV3-2) with TRBJ1-3; the D gene is possibly TRBD1 (5 bases). The V and J ends lost 4 bases and 0 bases respectively, with 7 bases between them. Germline V lookup: CDR1 LGHDT, CDR2 YNNKEL (reference sequence). This CDR3 has 14 amino acids. In DNA form, the CDR3 reads TGTGCCAGCAGCCCAGGGCACTCTGGAAACACCATATATTTT. Amino acid sequence: CASSPGHSGNTIYF.

This clone showed up just a few times. This rearrangement joins TRBV2 to TRBJ1-1; TRBD1 might be the D (6 bases). The CDR3 extends over 14 amino acids. V gave up 6 bases and J gave up 0 bases, with 11 bases separating them. Per the germline V gene, CDR1 is SNHLY and CDR2 is FYNNEI. The CDR3 coding sequence is TGTGCCAGCAGAAGGACAGTCATGAACACTGAAGCTTTCTTT. It yields the protein CASRRTVMNTEAFF.

This clone was counted once. J is TRBJ2-7 and V is TRBV27; 9 bases line up with TRBD1. The CDR3 extends over 16 amino acids. With V trimmed by 6 bases and J by 0 bases, 9 bases remained unmatched. The germline V gene encodes CDR1 MNHEY and CDR2 SMNVEV (reference sequence). This CDR3 is CASSRLPGQGSYEQYF. CDR3 DNA sequence: TGTGCCAGCAGCCGCCTCCCGGGACAGGGCTCCTACGAGCAGTACTTC.

The CDR3 DNA is TGCGCCAGCAGCCCTGGGACTAGCGGGGAAGCGCAGTATTTT. Its translation: CASSPGTSGEAQYF. The chain uses TRBV5-1 and TRBJ2-3, with 13 bases matching TRBD2. V shed 4 bases, J shed 10 bases, and the junction held 6 bases outside the gene matches. The germline V gene has CDR1 SGHRS and CDR2 YFSETQ. The CDR3 loop spans 14 amino acids.

The V and J genes are TRBV2 and TRBJ1-1, with unresolved D. The CDR3 consists of 10 residues. Trimming pared 9 bases from V and 11 bases from J, leaving 13 bases between. Germline CDR1 and CDR2: SNHLY and FYNNEI. This chain's CDR3 is CASRASGAFF. The CDR3 nucleotides are TGTGCCAGTCGAGCCTCCGGGGCTTTCTTT. Combining the CDR3 with reference TRBV2 and TRBJ1-1 gives the whole variable domain EPEVTQTPSHQVTQMGQEVILRCVPISNHLYFYWYRQILGQKVEFLVSFYNNEISEKSEIFDDQFSVERPDGSNFTLKIRSTKLEDSAMYFCASRASGAFFGQGTRLTVV.

V and J are TRBV5-6 and TRBJ1-1; 8 bases map to TRBD1. Germline CDR1 and CDR2: SGHDT and YYEEEE. V lost 3 bases and J lost 3; bases outside the gene matches: 4. The CDR3 consists of 14 residues. CDR3 residues: CASSSYRGYTEAFF. In nucleotides, the CDR3 is TGTGCCAGCAGCTCCTACAGGGGGTACACTGAAGCTTTCTTT.

The gene calls are TRBV28 and TRBJ1-3, with 8 nucleotides matching TRBD1. V lost 5 bases, J lost 3 bases, and 15 bases stayed unmatched. The CDR3 covers 18 residues. Germline CDR1 and CDR2: MDHEN and SYDVKM. CDR3 in DNA: TGTGCCAGCAGTACGGTCGGGACAGGAACAAATTATGGAAACACCATATATTTT. Translated: CASSTVGTGTNYGNTIYF. The full variable domain, its missing parts supplied by reference TRBV28 and TRBJ1-3, is DVKVTQSSRYLVKRTGEKVFLECVQDMDHENMFWYRQDPGLGLRLIYFSYDVKMKEKGDIPEGYSVSREKKERFSLILESASTNQTSMYLCASSTVGTGTNYGNTIYFGEGSWLTVV.

The V and J genes are TRBV6-4 and TRBJ1-1; D is unresolved. The CDR3 is made up of 14 amino acids. Trimming left V 6 bases short and J 4 bases short, with 15 bases between. The V gene's germline CDR1 is MRHNA and CDR2 SNTAGT. CDR3 nucleotide sequence: TGTGCCAGCAGCCCCTGGGAGGGCGCCACTGAAGCTTTCTTT. It codes for CASSPWEGATEAFF.

The gene calls are TRBV19 and TRBJ2-7; 8 positions match TRBD1. Losses at the gene ends were 6 bases for V and 6 bases for J; bases not matched to a gene: 16. The CDR3 has 16 amino acids. CDR1 is LNHDA and CDR2 is SQIVND in the germline V gene (reference sequence). CDR3 residues: CASRKTHRGTALEQYF. The DNA for the CDR3 is TGTGCCAGTAGAAAGACCCACAGGGGGACGGCTCTCGAGCAGTACTTC.

The chain has TRBV6-6 and TRBJ1-1; no definite D call. The CDR3 totals 15 residues. Germline CDR1 reads MNHNY; CDR2 reads SVGAGI (reference sequence). Trimming pared 2 bases from V and 4 bases from J, leaving 14 bases between. CDR3 bases: TGTGCCAGCAGTTACGCCCCCTCCACGGGCACTGAAGCTTTCTTT. It yields the protein CASSYAPSTGTEAFF.

The rearrangement links TRBV4-1 to TRBJ2-2, with no clear D. The CDR3 runs to 14 residues. V was clipped by 1 base and J by 4 bases, with 7 bases between them. Germline loops: CDR1 MGHRA, CDR2 YSYEKL. The CDR3 sequence is CASSQARATGELFF. DNA of the CDR3: TGCGCCAGCAGCCAAGCGAGAGCCACCGGGGAGCTGTTTTTT.